This TCR beta chain comes out of a study of blood T cells in healthy people across ages. Looking at the study overall: For every two T cells, template switching captured about one barcoded beta molecule. Overall study findings and caveats: Whereas aged donors had fewer naive CD4+ cells, long-lived donors had more of them and higher diversity.

Then a second PCR, running roughly 7 to 11 cycles, was carried out with a sample-barcoded 5' primer and a J-beta primer mix. Each cDNA molecule, via a template-switch adaptor with 12 random nucleotides, was tagged. Every sample produced at least 3 million CDR3-containing paired-end reads. TCRdb fed the 5' RACE reads into MiXCR, producing one record per CDR3 protein. The sample consists of 650,000 to 1,000,000 distinct CDR3 sequences, 30% to 45% of them appearing once. A note on this clonotype: The target antigen is unknown.

The sequence was obtained from a man aged 18 to 29 in good health. Sequencing input: blood.

The CDR3 bases are TGTGCCAGCAGCCATACCCAGACCGGGGAGACCCAGTACTTC. Translated: CASSHTQTGETQYF. The J gene is TRBJ2-5, the V gene TRBV6-2 or TRBV6-3; D gene ambiguous. V lost 6 bases, J lost 5 bases, and 16 bases lay in between. Germline V CDR1 and CDR2: MNHEY, SVGEGT. The CDR3 runs to 14 residues.